This T cell receptor (beta chain) was sequenced in a study of blood T cells in healthy people across ages. The germline CDR1 and CDR2 sequences are LGHNA and YNFKEQ. The CDR3 sequence is 13 residues long. A second 7 to 11 cycle PCR used barcoded and J-beta primers. Each cDNA molecule, via a template-switch adaptor with 12 random nucleotides, was tagged. From each sample, at least 2.5 million paired-end reads containing CDR3 were obtained. TCRdb fed the 5' RACE reads into MiXCR, producing one record per CDR3 protein. The table lists roughly 720,000 distinct CDR3 sequences, roughly 50% of them singletons. Sample donors were healthy Caucasian individuals that came from Russia, aged roughly 6 to 95. A word on this clonotype: The target antigen is unknown. Mismatch with germline at one junction end may stem from a read error.

Study observations and caveats: Per million T cells, the diversity of TCR beta decreased roughly linearly as age advanced.

J is TRBJ1-2 and V is TRBV4-2; D ambiguous. The TCR comes from a man aged 80 or over in good health. The specimen sequenced was blood. The CDR3 sequence: CASGQEEEYGYTF. The DNA for the CDR3 is TGTGCCAGCGGCCAAGAAGAGGAGTATGGCTACACCTTC.